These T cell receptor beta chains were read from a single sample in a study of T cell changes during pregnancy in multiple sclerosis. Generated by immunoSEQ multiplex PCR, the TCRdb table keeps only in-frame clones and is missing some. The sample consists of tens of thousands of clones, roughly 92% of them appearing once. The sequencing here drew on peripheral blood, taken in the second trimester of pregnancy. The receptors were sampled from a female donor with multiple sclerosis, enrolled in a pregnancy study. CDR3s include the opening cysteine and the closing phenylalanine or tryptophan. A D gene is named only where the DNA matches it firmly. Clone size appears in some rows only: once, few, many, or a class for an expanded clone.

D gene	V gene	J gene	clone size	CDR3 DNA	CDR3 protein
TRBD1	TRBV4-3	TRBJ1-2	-	TGCGCCAGCAGCCAAGTAATGACAGGGGATAGCTATGGCTACACCTTC	CASSQVMTGDSYGYTF
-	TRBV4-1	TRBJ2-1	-	TGCGCCAGCAGCCAACCTTACAATGAGCAGTTCTTC	CASSQPYNEQFF
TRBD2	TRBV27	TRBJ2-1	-	TGTGCCAGCAGTGCACTCGGACTAGCGGGAAAGGAGGGTGAGCAGTTCTTC	CASSALGLAGKEGEQFF
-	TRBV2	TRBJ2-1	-	TGTGCCAGCAGAAACACGGGTGAGCAGTTCTTC	CASRNTGEQFF
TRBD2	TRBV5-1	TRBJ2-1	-	TGCGCCAGCAGCTTGCCCGCCGGGACTAGTACCAATGAGCAGTTCTTC	CASSLPAGTSTNEQFF
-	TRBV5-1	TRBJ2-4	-	TGCGCCAGCAGCTTGGGAAGGGGCACAAATCGAGGCATTCAGTACTTC	CASSLGRGTNRGIQYF
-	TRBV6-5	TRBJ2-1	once	TGTGCCAGCAGTTACTCGATCGGTGAGCAGTTCTTC	CASSYSIGEQFF
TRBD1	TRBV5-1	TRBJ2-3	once	TGCGCCAGCAGCATTGGACAGGGTTCAGATACGCAGTATTTT	CASSIGQGSDTQYF
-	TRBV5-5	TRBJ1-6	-	TGTGCCAGCAGCCCCCAGGACTTTTATTCACCCCTCCACTTT	CASSPQDFYSPLHF
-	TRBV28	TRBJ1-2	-	TGTGCCAGCAGTTTCCTAGGGGGTGGCTACACCTTC	CASSFLGGGYTF
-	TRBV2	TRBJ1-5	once	TGTGCCAGCAGTGATTGGGTCCGCGTGGACAGCCGTTATAGCAATCAGCCCCAGCATTTT	CASSDWVRVDSRYSNQPQHF
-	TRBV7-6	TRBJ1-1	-	TGTGCCAGCAGCTTAGCCCAAGGGACTTTTCTTATGGCTTTCTTT	CASSLAQGTFLMAFF
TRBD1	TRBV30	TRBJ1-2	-	TGTGCCTGGAGAAGGGGGCTGGGATCTTCTGGCTACACCTTC	CAWRRGLGSSGYTF
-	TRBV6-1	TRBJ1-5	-	TGTGCCAGCAAACGACAGACAAATCAGCCCCAGCATTTT	CASKRQTNQPQHF
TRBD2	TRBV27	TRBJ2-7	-	TGTGCCAGCAGTCCTCTCGGCCGGGGGGGTTACGAGCAGTACTTC	CASSPLGRGGYEQYF
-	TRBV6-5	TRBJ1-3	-	TGTGCCAGCAGTTACTCCGGCAGGGGAGTAGGAAACACCATATATTTT	CASSYSGRGVGNTIYF
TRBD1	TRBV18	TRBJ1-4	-	TGTGCCAGCTCACCACAACAGGGGGCACCAGAAAAACTGTTTTTT	CASSPQQGAPEKLFF
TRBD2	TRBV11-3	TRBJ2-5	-	TGTGCCAGCGGCGACCCTGCGGGGGGGCAAGAGACCCAGTACTTC	CASGDPAGGQETQYF
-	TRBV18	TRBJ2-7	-	TGTGCCAGCTCACCAGTCATTGGGACATACACCTACGAGCAGTACTTC	CASSPVIGTYTYEQYF
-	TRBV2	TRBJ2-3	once	TGTGCCAGCAGTGAAGCGCTTTTGAGTCGGGAGAGCACAGATACGCAGTATTTT	CASSEALLSRESTDTQYF
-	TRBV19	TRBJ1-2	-	TGTGCCAGTAGTATACCAGGGGTCGGGGGCTACACCTTC	CASSIPGVGGYTF
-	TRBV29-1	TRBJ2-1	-	TGCAGCGTCTGGCGTCAGGATGCTGTGCAGTTCTTC	CSVWRQDAVQFF
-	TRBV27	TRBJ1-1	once	TGTGCCAGCAGACCTTCAGGGGCGAACACTGAAGCTTTCTTT	CASRPSGANTEAFF
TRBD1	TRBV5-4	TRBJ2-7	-	TGTGCCAGCAGCCTGACAGGGGTCTACGAGCAGTACTTC	CASSLTGVYEQYF
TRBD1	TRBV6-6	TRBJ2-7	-	TGTGCCAGCGGGACAGGTTCCTACGAGCAGTACTTC	CASGTGSYEQYF
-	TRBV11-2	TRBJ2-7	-	TGTGCCAGCAGCTTATCAGGGGACGAGCAGTACTTC	CASSLSGDEQYF